What follows are 19 T cell receptor beta chains derived from one specimen sequenced in a study of PD-1 and CTLA-4 blockade in melanoma. Generated by immunoSEQ multiplex PCR, the TCRdb table keeps only in-frame clones and is missing some. The sample lists around 32,000 clones, 85% to 90% occurring once. Sequences were derived from CD8+ T cells from peripheral blood, sampled before anti-PD-1 treatment. These receptors were obtained from a human donor with melanoma.

The chain has TRBV3-1 (or the pseudogene TRBV3-2) and TRBJ1-2, with a tentative D call TRBD1 (6 bases). The CDR3 sequence is 16 residues long. CDR1 and CDR2 (germline): LGHDT, YNNKEL (reference sequence). Trimming cost V 0 bases and J 4 bases, with 15 bases left between them. Written as DNA, the CDR3 is TGTGCCAGCAGCCAAGATGTCAACAGGGAGGGCTATGGCTACACCTTC. It codes for CASSQDVNREGYGYTF.

V gene TRBV12-3 or TRBV12-4 combines with J gene TRBJ1-1, with D hard to call. The V and J ends lost 4 bases and 5 bases respectively, with 5 bases between them. This CDR3 is 11 amino acids long. The CDR3 loop is CASSSQTEAFF. In nucleotides, the CDR3 is TGTGCCAGCAGTTCCCAGACTGAAGCTTTCTTT.

Comment on this clone: Germline and junction disagree at one end, which may indicate a read error. The chain links TRBV6-6 to TRBJ2-7; either TRBD1 or TRBD2 may fit D (5 bases each). This CDR3 spans 14 amino acids. Germline lookup yields CDR1 MNHNY and CDR2 SVGAGI (reference sequence). In DNA, the CDR3 is TGTGCCAGCACTTACGGGACGGAATACTACGAGCAGTACTTC. It yields the protein CASTYGTEYYEQYF.

The V gene is TRBV4-1, the J gene TRBJ1-4; D might be TRBD1 (5 bases). CDR1 and CDR2 (germline): MGHRA, YSYEKL. The CDR3 is made up of 14 amino acids. V lost 3 bases to trimming and J lost 6 bases, with 11 bases between them. The CDR3 here is CASSHQGYDEKLFF. Written as DNA, the CDR3 is TGCGCCAGCAGCCACCAGGGTTACGATGAAAAACTGTTTTTT.

The CDR3 DNA sequence: TGCGCCAGCAGCGGAGCGGGAGGCTACAATGAGCAGTTCTTC. The encoded protein is CASSGAGGYNEQFF. This chain joins TRBV5-1 and TRBJ2-1; TRBD2 agrees at 9 bases. CDR3 size: 14 residues. The J segment lost 3 bases and the V segment lost 4 bases, leaving 2 bases of the junction unmatched. Germline V gene lookup returns CDR1 SGHRS and CDR2 YFSETQ.

The count of this clone is one. CDR3 in amino acids: CASSPGGGPTDTQYF. CDR3 nucleotide sequence: TGTGCCAGCAGCCCCGGCGGGGGCCCCACAGATACGCAGTATTTT. This chain connects TRBV7-3 to TRBJ2-3; weak D call: TRBD2 (7 bases). With 5 bases removed from V and 2 bases from J, the gap between germline ends came to 14 bases. The germline V gene encodes CDR1 SGHTA and CDR2 FQGTGA. The CDR3 contains 15 residues.

This clone has more than one count but fewer than ten. The rearrangement uses TRBV19 and TRBJ2-3, with D uncertain. Germline CDR1 is LNHDA and CDR2 is SQIVND (reference sequence). CDR3 length: 12 amino acids. The V end was cut by 4 bases, the J end by 4 bases, with 6 bases between. The CDR3 region is CASSTSPDTQYF. In nucleotides, the CDR3 is TGTGCCAGTAGTACGTCTCCAGATACGCAGTATTTT.

The genes are TRBV5-8 and TRBJ2-3; perhaps D is TRBD1 or TRBD2 (5 bases each). This CDR3 is built from 16 residues. Germline V CDR1 and CDR2: SGHTS, YDEGEE. Trimming pared 4 bases from V and 0 bases from J, leaving 15 bases between. In DNA form, the CDR3 reads TGTGCCAGCAGCGCCCCCGGGACGGATAGCACAGATACGCAGTATTTT. This translates into CASSAPGTDSTDTQYF.

CDR3 in amino acids: CASSRVEDTQYF. In DNA form, the CDR3 reads TGTGCCAGCAGCCGCGTCGAAGATACGCAGTATTTT. The V gene is TRBV7-9, the J gene TRBJ2-3; D gene unclear. This CDR3 is 12 amino acids long. CDR1 and CDR2 (germline): SEHNR, FQNEAQ (reference sequence). The V end lost 5 bases, the J end lost 5 bases, and 8 bases lay between the germline ends. Filled out from reference TRBV7-9 and TRBJ2-3, the complete variable domain reads DTGVSQNPRHKITKRGQNVTFRCDPISEHNRLYWYRQTLGQGPEFLTYFQNEAQLEKSRLLSDRFSAERPKGSFSTLEIQRTEQGDSAMYLCASSRVEDTQYFGPGTRLTVL.

The rearrangement links TRBV19 to TRBJ1-5; D is perhaps TRBD1 (5 bases). The CDR3 has 15 residues. Germline CDR1 is LNHDA and CDR2 is SQIVND (reference sequence). V was trimmed by 5 bases and J by 0 bases, leaving 11 bases between them. The CDR3 loop is CASSPGTASNQPQHF. The CDR3 nucleotides are TGTGCCAGTAGTCCTGGGACGGCTAGCAATCAGCCCCAGCATTTT.

The J gene is TRBJ2-1, the V gene TRBV7-8, with D tentatively TRBD1 (5 bases). From germline, CDR1 is SGHVS and CDR2 FQNEAQ. CDR3 length: 14 residues. The V and J ends lost 4 bases and 3 bases respectively, with 10 bases between them. CDR3 loop: CASSYIQGYNEQFF. The CDR3 DNA reads TGTGCCAGCAGCTACATTCAGGGCTACAATGAGCAGTTCTTC.

The genes are TRBV28 and TRBJ1-2, with 7 positions matching TRBD1. CDR3 length equals 12 residues. J gave up 7 bases and V 4 bases, and 3 bases lay outside the gene matches. Germline CDR1 and CDR2: MDHEN and SYDVKM. Written as DNA, the CDR3 is TGTGCCAGCAGTTCTGACAGGGCTGGCTACACCTTC. It yields the protein CASSSDRAGYTF.

The genes are TRBV19 and TRBJ1-2; TRBD1 might be the D (5 bases). The CDR3 covers 15 residues. Trimming cost V 0 bases and J 6 bases, with 14 bases left between them. CDR1 and CDR2 from the germline V gene are LNHDA and SQIVND (reference sequence). CDR3 region: CASSIDLGQLDGYTF. The CDR3, as DNA: TGTGCCAGTAGTATAGATTTGGGGCAGCTGGATGGCTACACCTTC.

V usage is TRBV19 and J usage is TRBJ1-2; TRBD1 is a possible D gene (5 bases). The CDR3 totals 15 residues. Germline CDR1 is LNHDA and CDR2 is SQIVND (reference sequence). Trimming took off 3 bases at V and 7 bases at J, with 18 bases between the two ends. DNA for the CDR3: TGTGCCAGTAGTATTGGTCAGGGAGTATTTCGTGGCTACACCTTC. This gives the protein CASSIGQGVFRGYTF.

This sequence joins TRBV6-5 and TRBJ2-5; the D gene is possibly TRBD1 (6 bases). This CDR3 has 16 amino acids. Between the trimmed V and J ends, which lost 2 bases and 5 bases, there was a span of 18 bases. Germline loops: CDR1 MNHEY, CDR2 SVGAGI. CDR3 in amino acids: CASSYTPQGRGETQYF. The CDR3 DNA is TGTGCCAGCAGTTACACACCACAGGGACGCGGGGAGACCCAGTACTTC.

This clone showed up just once. The rearrangement uses TRBV7-9 and TRBJ2-2; perhaps TRBD1 as D (5 bases). The length of the CDR3 is 16 residues. Germline CDR1 is SEHNR and CDR2 is FQNEAQ (reference sequence). V was trimmed by 5 bases and J by 0 bases, leaving 13 bases between them. CDR3 nucleotides: TGTGCCAGCAGCCTCAGGGATTCCGCGAACACCGGGGAGCTGTTTTTT. This codes for CASSLRDSANTGELFF.

This clone was counted a few times. This chain connects TRBV7-9 to TRBJ1-3, with 7 bases that match TRBD1. CDR1 is SEHNR, CDR2 FQNEAQ, per germline (reference sequence). Trimming took 6 bases from V and 3 from J; bases not matched to a gene: 5. CDR3 size: 14 residues. CDR3 coding DNA: TGTGCCAGCAGGGGGACAGAGCTTGGAAACACCATATATTTT. It codes for CASRGTELGNTIYF.

This clone has only one observation. V and J are TRBV15 and TRBJ1-5; D gene uncertain. The germline gives CDR1 LNHNV, CDR2 YYDKDF (reference sequence). This CDR3 is 14 amino acids long. V was pared by 4 bases and J by 3 bases, with 10 bases between. This CDR3 is CATSKEGFNQPQHF. The CDR3, as DNA: TGTGCCACCAGCAAAGAGGGCTTCAATCAGCCCCAGCATTTT. Filled out from reference TRBV15 and TRBJ1-5, the complete variable domain reads DAMVIQNPRYQVTQFGKPVTLSCSQTLNHNVMYWYQQKSSQAPKLLFHYYDKDFNNEADTPDNFQSRRPNTSFCFLDIRSPGLGDTAMYLCATSKEGFNQPQHFGDGTRLSIL.

The V gene is TRBV15, the J gene TRBJ1-1, with D unresolved. The CDR3 is made up of 15 amino acids. The V end lost 6 bases, the J end lost 1 base, and 15 bases lay between the germline ends. Germline loops: CDR1 LNHNV, CDR2 YYDKDF (reference sequence). CDR3 sequence reads: CATRPPRGRNTEAFF. As DNA, the CDR3 is TGTGCCACCAGACCTCCTCGAGGGCGGAACACTGAAGCTTTCTTT.